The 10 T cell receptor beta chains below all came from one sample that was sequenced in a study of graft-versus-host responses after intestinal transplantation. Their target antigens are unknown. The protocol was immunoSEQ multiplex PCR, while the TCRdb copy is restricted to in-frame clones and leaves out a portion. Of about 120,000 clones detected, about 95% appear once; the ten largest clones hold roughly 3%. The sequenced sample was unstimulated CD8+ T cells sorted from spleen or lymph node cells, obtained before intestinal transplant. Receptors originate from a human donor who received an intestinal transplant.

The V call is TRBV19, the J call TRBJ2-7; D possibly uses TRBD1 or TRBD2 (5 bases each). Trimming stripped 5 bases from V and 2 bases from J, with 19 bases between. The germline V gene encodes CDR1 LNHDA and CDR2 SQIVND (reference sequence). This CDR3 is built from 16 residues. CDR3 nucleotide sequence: TGTGCCAGTAGTCATGCCGGGGCTCCGACACCCTACGAGCAGTACTTC. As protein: CASSHAGAPTPYEQYF.

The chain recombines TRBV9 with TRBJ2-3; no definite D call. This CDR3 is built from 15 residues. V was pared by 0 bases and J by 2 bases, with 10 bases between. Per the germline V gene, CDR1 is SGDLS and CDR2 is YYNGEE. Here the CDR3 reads CASSVGGSDTDTQYF. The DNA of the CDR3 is TGTGCCAGCAGCGTAGGTGGGTCAGACACAGATACGCAGTATTTT.

The CDR3 coding sequence is TGTGCCGGCGGCGCTGGGACTAGCGGGAGTGATGAGCAGTTCTTC. Its protein is CAGGAGTSGSDEQFF. The chain joins TRBV9 to TRBJ2-1, with 14 bases fitting TRBD2. This CDR3 spans 15 amino acids. The germline V gene has CDR1 SGDLS and CDR2 YYNGEE. Losses at the gene ends were 10 bases for V and 8 bases for J; bases not matched to a gene: 11. Using reference TRBV9 and TRBJ2-1 for the parts outside the CDR3, the full variable domain is DSGVTQTPKHLITATGQRVTLRCSPRSGDLSVYWYQQSLDQGLQFLIQYYNGEERAKGNILERFSAQQFPDLHSELNLSSLELGDSALYFCAGGAGTSGSDEQFFGPGTRLTVL.

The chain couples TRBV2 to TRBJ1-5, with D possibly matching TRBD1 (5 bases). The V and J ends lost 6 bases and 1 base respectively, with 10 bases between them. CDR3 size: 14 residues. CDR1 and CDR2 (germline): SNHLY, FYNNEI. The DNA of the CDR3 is TGTGCCAGCAGCCTACGACAGAGCAATCAGCCCCAGCATTTT. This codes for CASSLRQSNQPQHF.

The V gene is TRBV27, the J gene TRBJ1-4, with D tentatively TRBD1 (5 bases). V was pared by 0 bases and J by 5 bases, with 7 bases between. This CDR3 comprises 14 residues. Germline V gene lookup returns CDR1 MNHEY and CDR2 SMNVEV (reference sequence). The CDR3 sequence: CASSLSGVNEKLFF. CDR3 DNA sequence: TGTGCCAGCAGTTTATCGGGGGTAAATGAAAAACTGTTTTTT.

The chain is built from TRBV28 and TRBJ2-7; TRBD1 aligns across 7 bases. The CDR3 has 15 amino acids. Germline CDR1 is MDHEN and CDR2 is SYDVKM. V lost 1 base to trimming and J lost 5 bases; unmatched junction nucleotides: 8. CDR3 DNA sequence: TGTGCCAGCAGTTTATTGGACAGGCCTGTAAACGAGCAGTACTTC. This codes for CASSLLDRPVNEQYF.

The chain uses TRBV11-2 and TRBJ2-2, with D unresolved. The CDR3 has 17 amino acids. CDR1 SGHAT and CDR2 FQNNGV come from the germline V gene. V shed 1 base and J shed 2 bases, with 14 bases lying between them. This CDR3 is CASSLAQTDYNTGELFF. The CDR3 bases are TGTGCCAGCAGCTTAGCCCAGACGGATTATAACACCGGGGAGCTGTTTTTT.

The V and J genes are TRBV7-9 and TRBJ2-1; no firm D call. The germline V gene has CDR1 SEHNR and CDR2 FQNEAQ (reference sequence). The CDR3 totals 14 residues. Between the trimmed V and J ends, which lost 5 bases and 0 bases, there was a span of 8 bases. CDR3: CASSDKSSYNEQFF. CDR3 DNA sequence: TGTGCCAGCAGCGACAAAAGCTCCTACAATGAGCAGTTCTTC.

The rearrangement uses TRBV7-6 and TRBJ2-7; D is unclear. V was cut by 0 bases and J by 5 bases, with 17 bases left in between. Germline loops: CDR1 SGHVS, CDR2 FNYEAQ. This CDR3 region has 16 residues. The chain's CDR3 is CASSLAPQLPGNEQYF. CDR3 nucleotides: TGTGCCAGCAGCTTAGCGCCGCAGCTACCCGGCAACGAGCAGTACTTC.

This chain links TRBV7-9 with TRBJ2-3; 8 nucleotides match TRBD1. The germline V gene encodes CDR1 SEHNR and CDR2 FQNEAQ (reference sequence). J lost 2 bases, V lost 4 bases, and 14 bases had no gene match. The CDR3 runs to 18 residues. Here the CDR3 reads CASSSGAWGQAITDTQYF. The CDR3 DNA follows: TGTGCCAGCAGCTCAGGGGCTTGGGGACAGGCCATCACAGATACGCAGTATTTT.